Following are 12 T cell receptor beta chains from one sample sequenced in a study of blood T cell repertoires in COVID-19. Only in-frame clones appear in the TCRdb table, and some are missing; sequencing was by immunoSEQ multiplex PCR. The repertoire holds some 250,000 clones, approximately 83% seen once, with under 2.5% in the top ten. Specimen: PBMCs or T cells enriched from blood (not recorded which). These receptors were collected from a woman aged 45-59 years who had recovered from COVID-19.

This clone showed up just once. The chain is built from TRBV27 and TRBJ2-7; possible D gene TRBD1, 6 bases. The CDR3 totals 12 residues. CDR1 and CDR2 from the germline V gene are MNHEY and SMNVEV (reference sequence). Trimming shortened V by 3 bases and J by 6 bases, and 9 bases separated the two germline ends. CDR3 loop: CASSFRGGEQYF. CDR3 nucleotides: TGTGCCAGCAGTTTCAGAGGGGGCGAGCAGTACTTC.

The chain recombines TRBV7-2 with TRBJ1-2; TRBD1 matches 8 bases. The CDR3 runs 16 residues. The ends lost 2 bases at V and 2 bases at J; junction bases unmatched: 7. Germline V CDR1 and CDR2: SGHTA, FQGNSA. The CDR3 region is CASSLLLGQGNYGYTF. The CDR3 bases are TGTGCCAGCAGCTTACTACTCGGACAGGGAAACTATGGCTACACCTTC.

The genes are TRBV5-1 and TRBJ2-1; 9 bases are a match to TRBD2. The CDR3 extends over 16 amino acids. Germline CDR1 SGHRS, CDR2 YFSETQ. V shed 4 bases, J shed 8 bases, and the junction held 13 bases outside the gene matches. CDR3 loop: CASSLLGAGGEDEQFF. The DNA of the CDR3 is TGCGCCAGCAGCCTCCTCGGGGCGGGAGGGGAGGATGAGCAGTTCTTC.

The chain uses TRBV18 and TRBJ2-7; 10 positions agree with TRBD2. The germline V gene has CDR1 KGHSH and CDR2 LQKENI. The J segment lost 3 bases and the V segment lost 3 bases, leaving 11 bases of the junction unmatched. The CDR3 has 17 residues. Here the CDR3 reads CASSPSKLAGQGYEQYF. The CDR3 DNA sequence: TGTGCCAGCTCACCGTCCAAACTAGCGGGACAAGGCTACGAGCAGTACTTC.

The J gene is TRBJ2-2, the V gene TRBV5-1, with 14 bases aligning to TRBD2. Trimming removed 5 bases from V and 3 bases from J; junction bases left unmatched: 3. The CDR3 loop spans 16 amino acids. The germline gives CDR1 SGHRS, CDR2 YFSETQ. DNA for the CDR3: TGCGCCAGCAGAGGACTAGCGGGAGGTGACACCGGGGAGCTGTTTTTT. Translated: CASRGLAGGDTGELFF.

This clone appeared a few times. V is TRBV6-2 or TRBV6-3 and J is TRBJ2-1; possible D gene TRBD2, 5 bases. The CDR3 spans 14 residues. Germline CDR1 MNHEY, CDR2 SVGEGT. Trimming removed 2 bases at V and 6 bases at J, with 11 bases between. CDR3 nucleotide sequence: TGTGCCAGCAGTTACGAGGGCCCGTTCAATGAGCAGTTCTTC. Protein sequence: CASSYEGPFNEQFF.

The J gene is TRBJ2-7, the V gene TRBV7-9; TRBD1 might be the D (6 bases). The CDR3 is made up of 14 amino acids. Per the germline V gene, CDR1 is SEHNR and CDR2 is FQNEAQ (reference sequence). V lost 2 bases and J lost 2, with 10 bases in between. DNA of the CDR3: TGTGCCAGCAGCTTATATAAGGGGGCCTACGAGCAGTACTTC. The encoded protein is CASSLYKGAYEQYF.

The chain employs TRBV7-9 and TRBJ2-5, with 8 bases matching TRBD1. Germline CDR1 is SEHNR and CDR2 is FQNEAQ (reference sequence). The CDR3 has 15 residues. V dropped 4 bases and J dropped 1; count of bases not matched to a gene: 5. In DNA, the CDR3 is TGTGCCAGCAGCTATACCGGACAGGGCCAAGAGACCCAGTACTTC. Its translation is CASSYTGQGQETQYF.

The V call is TRBV6-5, the J call TRBJ2-3; 9 positions match TRBD1. In germline, CDR1 is MNHEY, CDR2 SVGAGI. V gave up 8 bases and J gave up 0 bases; unmatched junction bases: 6. The CDR3 is 15 amino acids. The CDR3 loop is CASGTGPTSTDTQYF. The CDR3 DNA sequence: TGTGCCAGCGGGACAGGGCCGACTAGCACAGATACGCAGTATTTT.

This chain links TRBV4-1 with TRBJ1-2, with D possibly being TRBD1 (6 bases). V was cut by 0 bases and J by 4 bases, with 12 bases left in between. This CDR3 region has 15 residues. Germline CDR1 reads MGHRA; CDR2 reads YSYEKL. CDR3 protein: CASSQDRGQIYGYTF. The CDR3 region has the DNA TGCGCCAGCAGCCAAGATAGGGGACAAATCTATGGCTACACCTTC.

The chain combines TRBV29-1 with TRBJ2-7, with 9 bases that match TRBD2. The germline V gene has CDR1 SQVTM and CDR2 ANQGSEA. V lost 6 bases to trimming and J lost 4 bases; unmatched junction nucleotides: 7. The CDR3 sequence is 13 residues long. The CDR3 spells CSVLPSGKYEQYF. The CDR3 DNA reads as TGCAGCGTCCTCCCTAGCGGGAAATACGAGCAGTACTTC.

This rearrangement joins TRBV28 to TRBJ2-7; D gene uncertain. From germline, CDR1 is MDHEN and CDR2 SYDVKM. Trimming left V 8 bases short and J 0 bases short, with 8 bases between. The length of the CDR3 is 12 residues. The CDR3 sequence is CASDTSSYEQYF. The CDR3 DNA sequence: TGTGCCAGCGACACCAGCTCCTACGAGCAGTACTTC.